The rows below give T cell receptor beta chains drawn from one sample of a study of blood T cell repertoires in COVID-19. TCRdb's copy holds only in-frame clones and misses some; the assay was immunoSEQ multiplex PCR. Of more than 300,000 clones in the sample, more than 75% were seen once. The sample was peripheral blood. The receptor source for this set is a woman younger than 35 who had recovered from COVID-19. Both conserved end residues are part of each CDR3. The D gene is left open where the match is weak. Size is omitted from some rows. Given values are once, few, many or a class for expanded clones.

V: TRBV14
D: NA
size: NA
J: TRBJ2-2
CDR3: CASSQDRGLPTGELFF
DNA: TGTGCCAGCAGCCAAGATCGGGGATTGCCCACCGGGGAGCTGTTTTTT

V: TRBV7-8
D: NA
size: once
J: TRBJ2-1
CDR3: CASSLWVSGSSYNEQFF
DNA: TGTGCCAGCAGCTTATGGGTCTCGGGGAGCTCCTACAATGAGCAGTTCTTC

V: TRBV7-9
D: NA
size: NA
J: TRBJ1-1
CDR3: CASSLAVAGLGLAFF
DNA: TGTGCCAGCAGCTTAGCAGTCGCGGGACTGGGACTGGCTTTCTTT

V: TRBV28
D: TRBD1
size: NA
J: TRBJ1-1
CDR3: CASSSPRTGRTEAFF
DNA: TGTGCCAGCAGTTCCCCCCGGACAGGGAGGACTGAAGCTTTCTTT

V: TRBV4-3
D: TRBD2
size: NA
J: TRBJ2-1
CDR3: CASSRGLAGGLKSYNEQFF
DNA: TGCGCCAGCAGCCGGGGACTAGCGGGAGGACTGAAATCTTACAATGAGCAGTTCTTC

V: TRBV30
D: TRBD2
size: NA
J: TRBJ2-1
CDR3: CAWNGPGLAGPSSYNEQFF
DNA: TGTGCCTGGAACGGACCGGGACTAGCGGGCCCGAGCTCCTACAATGAGCAGTTCTTC

V: TRBV24-1
D: NA
size: NA
J: TRBJ2-5
CDR3: CATSARETQETQYF
DNA: TGTGCCACCAGTGCGAGGGAGACCCAAGAGACCCAGTACTTC

V: TRBV4-1
D: TRBD1
size: once
J: TRBJ1-3
CDR3: CASSSRTGGNLNSGNTIYF
DNA: TGCGCCAGCAGCTCCCGGACAGGCGGCAATTTAAACTCTGGAAACACCATATATTTT

V: TRBV29-1
D: NA
size: NA
J: TRBJ1-4
CDR3: CSVLGDTATNEKLFF
DNA: TGCAGCGTACTTGGGGACACCGCAACTAATGAAAAACTGTTTTTT

V: TRBV11-2
D: TRBD2
size: NA
J: TRBJ2-1
CDR3: CASSRLGLAVYEQFF
DNA: TGTGCCAGCAGCCGTCTGGGACTAGCGGTATATGAGCAGTTCTTC

V: TRBV6-5
D: TRBD2
size: once
J: TRBJ2-3
CDR3: CASNTHGRADTQYF
DNA: TGTGCCAGCAACACCCACGGGAGGGCGGATACGCAGTATTTT

V: TRBV5-5
D: NA
size: NA
J: TRBJ1-3
CDR3: CASSYAQGIGNTIYF
DNA: TGTGCCAGCAGCTACGCTCAGGGGATCGGAAACACCATATATTTT

V: TRBV5-1
D: TRBD1
size: NA
J: TRBJ2-5
CDR3: CASSPKDRAVETQYF
DNA: TGCGCCAGCAGCCCCAAGGACAGGGCGGTGGAGACCCAGTACTTC

V: TRBV6-5
D: NA
size: NA
J: TRBJ1-5
CDR3: CASSLGTGYGQPQHF
DNA: TGTGCCAGCAGCCTTGGAACAGGGTACGGGCAGCCCCAGCATTTT

V: TRBV5-1
D: NA
size: NA
J: TRBJ2-3
CDR3: CASSLSSGTDTQYF
DNA: TGCGCCAGCAGCTTATCCAGCGGCACAGATACGCAGTATTTT

V: TRBV19
D: TRBD1
size: NA
J: TRBJ1-5
CDR3: CASSIPGQGREPQHF
DNA: TGTGCCAGTAGTATACCGGGACAGGGACGAGAGCCCCAGCATTTT

V: TRBV9
D: TRBD1
size: NA
J: TRBJ1-2
CDR3: CASSGQGHGYTF
DNA: TGTGCCAGCAGCGGACAGGGCCATGGCTACACCTTC

V: TRBV6-5
D: NA
size: NA
J: TRBJ1-6
CDR3: CASRGGALWALHF
DNA: TGTGCCAGCAGGGGTGGGGCCCTTTGGGCCCTCCACTTT

V: TRBV27
D: TRBD1
size: once
J: TRBJ1-1
CDR3: CASKPRTGENTEAFF
DNA: TGTGCCAGCAAACCGCGGACAGGGGAGAACACTGAAGCTTTCTTT

V: TRBV19
D: NA
size: NA
J: TRBJ1-1
CDR3: CASSTPHRANTEAFF
DNA: TGTGCCAGTAGTACCCCTCACAGGGCGAACACTGAAGCTTTCTTT

V: TRBV19
D: NA
size: NA
J: TRBJ1-1
CDR3: CASSIDHRAQNTEAFF
DNA: TGTGCCAGTAGTATAGATCACAGGGCCCAGAACACTGAAGCTTTCTTT

V: TRBV6-5
D: NA
size: NA
J: TRBJ1-6
CDR3: CASSYNQDSQSPLHF
DNA: TGTGCCAGCAGTTACAATCAGGACAGCCAGTCACCCCTCCACTTT

V: TRBV23-1
D: TRBD1
size: NA
J: TRBJ2-1
CDR3: CASSRRGPSYNEQFF
DNA: TGCGCCAGCAGTCGTAGGGGGCCCTCCTACAATGAGCAGTTCTTC

V: TRBV27
D: NA
size: NA
J: TRBJ1-1
CDR3: CASSRGTEAFF
DNA: TGTGCCAGCAGTAGAGGTACTGAAGCTTTCTTT

V: TRBV12-3/TRBV12-4
D: NA
size: NA
J: TRBJ2-1
CDR3: CASSFSAYNEQFF
DNA: TGTGCCAGCAGTTTTTCCGCCTACAATGAGCAGTTCTTC

V: TRBV30
D: TRBD2
size: once
J: TRBJ2-5
CDR3: CAWSVSLGGRAETQYF
DNA: TGTGCCTGGAGTGTCAGTCTCGGAGGGAGGGCGGAGACCCAGTACTTC

V: TRBV5-1
D: NA
size: NA
J: TRBJ2-2
CDR3: CASSSSSVAGELFF
DNA: TGCGCCAGCAGCTCATCTTCTGTAGCCGGGGAGCTGTTTTTT

V: TRBV5-6
D: NA
size: NA
J: TRBJ2-5
CDR3: CASSLPTAQETQYF
DNA: TGTGCCAGCAGCCTTCCGACAGCCCAAGAGACCCAGTACTTC

V: TRBV2
D: NA
size: few
J: TRBJ1-5
CDR3: CASSRAAGEGRPQHF
DNA: TGTGCCAGCTCCCGAGCTGCGGGAGAGGGGAGGCCCCAGCATTTT

V: TRBV27
D: NA
size: NA
J: TRBJ2-1
CDR3: CASRYAAGRNDEQFF
DNA: TGTGCCAGCAGGTATGCCGCTGGGCGTAACGATGAGCAGTTCTTC

V: TRBV6-2/TRBV6-3
D: TRBD2
size: NA
J: TRBJ2-1
CDR3: CASTPPGTSDEQFF
DNA: TGTGCCAGCACCCCCCCCGGGACTAGCGATGAGCAGTTCTTC

V: TRBV19
D: NA
size: NA
J: TRBJ1-2
CDR3: CASRQLNYGYTF
DNA: TGTGCCAGTAGACAGCTCAACTATGGCTACACCTTC

V: TRBV18
D: NA
size: NA
J: TRBJ1-1
CDR3: CASSPPRVENTEAFF
DNA: TGTGCCAGCTCACCACCGAGGGTGGAGAACACTGAAGCTTTCTTT

V: TRBV2
D: TRBD2
size: NA
J: TRBJ2-2
CDR3: CASDVAGGNTGELFF
DNA: TGTGCCAGCGACGTAGCGGGAGGGAACACCGGGGAGCTGTTTTTT

V: TRBV10-2
D: TRBD1
size: NA
J: TRBJ1-2
CDR3: CAGQGGKGQVYYGYTF
DNA: TGCGCCGGACAGGGGGGAAAGGGTCAGGTCTACTATGGCTACACCTTC

V: TRBV6-5
D: NA
size: NA
J: TRBJ1-1
CDR3: CASSYGGENTEAFF
DNA: TGTGCCAGCAGTTACGGGGGGGAAAACACTGAAGCTTTCTTT